One and the same sample provided the 23 T cell receptor beta chains below, sequenced in a study of blood T cells in healthy people across ages. Sample-barcoded 5' priming and a J-beta primer mix drove a second PCR of about 6 to 12 cycles. Each CDR3 protein is one row after TCRdb ran MiXCR on the 5' RACE reads. The table includes approximately 670,000 distinct CDR3 sequences, 40% to 45% detected once. Source material: blood. The receptors come from an elderly man in good health.

V gene TRBV28 combines with J gene TRBJ2-1; no clear D gene. The CDR3 spans 14 residues. Trimming took 3 bases from V and 4 from J, leaving 10 bases between them. Germline V gene data show CDR1 as MDHEN and CDR2 as SYDVKM. CDR3 region: CASSLSGLYNEQFF. Written as DNA, the CDR3 is TGTGCCAGCAGTTTGTCAGGCCTTTACAATGAGCAGTTCTTC.

This clonotype was seen a few times. V gene TRBV5-6 combines with J gene TRBJ2-4; D uncertain. Trimming took 1 base from V and 0 from J, leaving 8 bases between them. The CDR3 extends over 15 amino acids. The germline CDR1 and CDR2 sequences are SGHDT and YYEEEE. CDR3 DNA: TGTGCCAGCAGCTTGCTGGACCTAGCCAAAAACATTCAGTACTTC. Translation: CASSLLDLAKNIQYF. The whole variable domain, remainder taken from reference TRBV5-6 and TRBJ2-4, is DAGVTQSPTHLIKTRGQQVTLRCSPKSGHDTVSWYQQALGQGPQFIFQYYEEEERQRGNFPDRFSGHQFPNYSSELNVNALLLGDSALYLCASSLLDLAKNIQYFGAGTRLSVL.

This sequence joins TRBV7-2 and TRBJ2-5; 9 nucleotides align to TRBD2. Germline assignment: CDR1 SGHTA and CDR2 FQGNSA. The trim removed 5 bases at V and 6 bases at J, leaving 10 bases unmatched. This CDR3 region has 15 residues. The CDR3 loop is CASSQSSGSRKTQYF. In nucleotides, the CDR3 is TGTGCCAGCAGCCAAAGTAGCGGGAGTCGTAAGACCCAGTACTTC. The full variable domain, rest sourced from reference TRBV7-2 and TRBJ2-5, is GAGVSQSPSNKVTEKGKDVELRCDPISGHTALYWYRQSLGQGLEFLIYFQGNSAPDKSGLPSDRFSAERTGGSVSTLTIQRTQQEDSAVYLCASSQSSGSRKTQYFGPGTRLLVL.

The V and J genes are TRBV5-4 and TRBJ1-2; TRBD1 agrees at 10 bases. With 4 bases clipped from V and 6 bases from J, the junction kept 6 bases outside the gene matches. CDR3 length: 14 amino acids. CDR1 is SGHNT, CDR2 YYREEE, per germline (reference sequence). This chain's CDR3 is CASSPTGQGNGYTF. The CDR3 DNA reads as TGTGCCAGCAGCCCCACGGGACAGGGGAATGGCTACACCTTC.

The rearrangement uses TRBV12-3 or TRBV12-4 and TRBJ2-5, with 7 bases identical to TRBD1. This CDR3 has 13 residues. With V trimmed by 7 bases and J by 3 bases, 5 bases remained unmatched. The chain's CDR3 is CASTKTGEETQYF. As DNA, the CDR3 is TGTGCCAGCACCAAAACAGGGGAAGAGACCCAGTACTTC.

Ten or more counts support this clonotype. CDR3 DNA: TGTGCCAGCAGCCAAGTGAGGGCGTACGAGCAGTACTTC. Translating it yields CASSQVRAYEQYF. The chain recombines TRBV14 with TRBJ2-7; possible D gene TRBD2, 5 bases. This CDR3 spans 13 amino acids. Germline assignment: CDR1 SGHDN and CDR2 FVKESK. V lost 1 base and J 4 bases, leaving 8 bases between the germline ends.

The rearrangement uses TRBV10-3 and TRBJ2-7, with 7 bases identical to TRBD1. V lost 6 bases and J lost 4; bases outside the gene matches: 3. From germline, CDR1 is ENHRY and CDR2 SYGVKD. The length of the CDR3 is 12 residues. The CDR3 region is CAIRETGYEQYF. CDR3 coding DNA: TGTGCCATCAGGGAGACAGGGTACGAGCAGTACTTC.

The genes are TRBV6-5 and TRBJ1-6, with D maybe TRBD1 (6 bases). There are 19 residues in the CDR3. V lost 0 bases to trimming and J lost 7 bases, with 22 bases between them. Germline V gene data show CDR1 as MNHEY and CDR2 as SVGAGI. CDR3 in DNA: TGTGCCAGCAGTTACTCGAGAGGGAGGGGGGCTGCCGAAAATTCACCCCTCCACTTT. It yields the protein CASSYSRGRGAAENSPLHF.

V gene TRBV20-1 combines with J gene TRBJ1-1; D uncertain. Germline-derived CDR1 and CDR2 are DFQATT and SNEGSKA (reference sequence). The CDR3 length is 12 residues. Between the trimmed V and J ends, which lost 5 bases and 1 base, there was a span of 8 bases. In DNA form, the CDR3 reads TGCAGTGCTTCACGGGCGAACACTGAAGCTTTCTTT. It is translated as CSASRANTEAFF.

This clonotype was detected a few times. The gene calls are TRBV12-3 or TRBV12-4 and TRBJ1-1; perhaps TRBD1 as D (5 bases). There are 18 residues in the CDR3. V was shortened by 7 bases and J by 1 base, with 25 bases between the two germline ends. The CDR3 loop reads CASNQGAGQRGPNTEAFF. DNA for the CDR3: TGTGCCAGCAACCAAGGGGCAGGCCAAAGGGGTCCGAACACTGAAGCTTTCTTT.

There are a few counts of this clonotype. V is TRBV7-8 and J is TRBJ1-2, with D possibly matching TRBD1 (6 bases). The V end lost 2 bases, the J end lost 6 bases, and 13 bases lay between the germline ends. Germline loops: CDR1 SGHVS, CDR2 FQNEAQ. This CDR3 comprises 14 residues. CDR3 sequence (DNA): TGTGCCAGCAGCTTATCCAGGGGTGCTGATGGCTACACCTTC. This translates into CASSLSRGADGYTF.

A note on this clonotype: Possible read error: a much larger clone is one base away. The rearrangement joins TRBV28 to TRBJ2-5; perhaps TRBD2 as D (6 bases). The germline gives CDR1 MDHEN, CDR2 SYDVKM. The ends were cut back, 6 bases at V and 5 bases at J, with 10 bases in the middle. The CDR3 is 12 amino acids. Here the CDR3 reads CASRTSWETQYF. The CDR3 DNA reads TGTGCCAGCAGGACTAGTTGGGAGACCCAGTACTTC.

This clonotype turned up a few times. The V call is TRBV15, the J call TRBJ2-5; D remains ambiguous. The DNA end favors TRBJ2-7, so the J call may be wrong. This CDR3 is 13 amino acids long. Germline V CDR1 and CDR2: LNHNV, YYDKDF (reference sequence). The DNA of the CDR3 is TGTGCCACCACCGCGAACGCCTTCGCCGAGCAGTACTTC. Amino acid sequence: CATTANAFAEQYF.

This clonotype came up once. The chain is built from TRBV14 and TRBJ2-1; 7 bases align to TRBD1. CDR1 SGHDN and CDR2 FVKESK come from the germline V gene. The V segment lost 5 bases and the J segment 0 bases; nucleotides outside the gene matches: 19. This CDR3 has 20 amino acids. The DNA for the CDR3 is TGTGCCAGCAGCTCCCCCCGGGACAGAGCCGAAATAACCTCCTACAATGAGCAGTTCTTC. Its protein is CASSSPRDRAEITSYNEQFF.

The CDR3 loop reads CASSPRGSETQYF. CDR3 nucleotide sequence: TGTGCCAGCAGCCCGAGAGGCTCGGAGACCCAGTACTTC. The genes are TRBV7-8 and TRBJ2-5; D remains unclear. The CDR3 length is 13 residues. CDR1 SGHVS and CDR2 FQNEAQ come from the germline V gene. The germline V and J ends were trimmed by 5 bases and 5 bases, with 12 bases remaining between them. The full variable domain, its missing parts supplied by reference TRBV7-8 and TRBJ2-5, is GAGVSQSPRYKVAKRGQDVALRCDPISGHVSLFWYQQALGQGPEFLTYFQNEAQLDKSGLPSDRFFAERPEGSVSTLKIQRTQQEDSAVYLCASSPRGSETQYFGPGTRLLVL.

The chain joins TRBV29-1 to TRBJ1-1; no definite D call. CDR1 is SQVTM and CDR2 is ANQGSEA in the germline V gene. The CDR3 contains 14 residues. Trimming left V 5 bases short and J 1 base short, with 14 bases between. CDR3 nucleotides: TGCAGCGTTACGGAACCGACGGCGAACACTGAAGCTTTCTTT. This translates into CSVTEPTANTEAFF.

The V call is TRBV5-1, the J call TRBJ2-5; TRBD2 matches 14 bases. The J call is uncertain, as TRBJ2-7 better fits the DNA end. CDR1 is SGHRS and CDR2 is YFSETQ in the germline V gene. The CDR3 is 18 residues long. The CDR3 spells CASSLEGLAGVGEAEQYF. The CDR3 bases are TGCGCCAGCAGCTTGGAGGGACTAGCGGGAGTTGGGGAGGCCGAGCAGTACTTC.

The chain carries TRBV12-5 and TRBJ2-7; possibly TRBD1 for D (5 bases). Trimming shortened V by 6 bases and J by 4 bases, and 28 bases separated the two germline ends. This CDR3 is built from 18 residues. Germline-derived CDR1 and CDR2 are LGHNT and FRNRAP. CDR3 in DNA: TGTGCTAGTGGGGGAACCCCTACTGGCCGGCAGGGAAGGTACGAGCAGTACTTC. It yields the protein CASGGTPTGRQGRYEQYF.

This sequence joins TRBV9 and TRBJ2-7; TRBD2 aligns across 7 bases. The CDR3 length is 15 residues. V lost 0 bases and J lost 2; bases outside the gene matches: 5. Looked up from germline, CDR1 is SGDLS and CDR2 is YYNGEE. The CDR3 loop reads CASSVDGRTAYEQYF. The CDR3 DNA is TGTGCCAGCAGCGTAGACGGGAGGACCGCCTACGAGCAGTACTTC.

This chain links TRBV28 with TRBJ2-3; D gene ambiguous. The CDR3 has 14 residues. Per germline, CDR1 MDHEN and CDR2 SYDVKM. The germline V and J ends were trimmed by 6 bases and 12 bases, with 22 bases remaining between them. The CDR3: CASSPLRIPTPQYF. CDR3 nucleotides: TGTGCCAGCAGCCCACTTAGGATTCCCACCCCCCAGTATTTT.

This clonotype was counted between two and nine times. The J gene is TRBJ2-1, the V gene TRBV24-1; 8 bases map to TRBD2. The CDR3 is made up of 14 amino acids. Germline CDR1 and CDR2: KGHDR and SFDVKD. With V trimmed by 6 bases and J by 1 base, 1 base remained unmatched. CDR3 in amino acids: CATSPSGSYNEQFF. CDR3 sequence (DNA): TGTGCCACCAGTCCTAGCGGGTCCTACAATGAGCAGTTCTTC.

Only a few counts were recorded for this clonotype. The rearrangement links TRBV21-1 to TRBJ2-7; TRBD2 was called by the table and not checked on the DNA. TRBV21-1 has pseudogene status. The CDR3 runs 16 residues. The CDR3 DNA reads TGTGCCAGCAGCGTTCAGATGGGACTAGCGGGAGACGAGCAGTACTTC. The encoded protein is CASSVQMGLAGDEQYF.

The gene calls are TRBV15 and TRBJ2-7, with no clear D. The last part of the DNA fits TRBJ2-5 better; the J call may be wrong. In germline, CDR1 is LNHNV, CDR2 YYDKDF (reference sequence). CDR3 length: 16 residues. In nucleotides, the CDR3 is TGTGCCACCAGCAGAGAACGGACGTCGGTGGGGGAGACCCAGTACTTC. This encodes CATSRERTSVGETQYF.